This TCR beta chain comes out of a study of T cell clonality in common variable immunodeficiency. Study-level results: Compared with controls, CVID subjects had fewer shared TCRbeta clones.

Looked up from germline, CDR1 is LNHDA and CDR2 is SQIVND (reference sequence). This CDR3 is 16 amino acids long. With respect to this clone: Its antigen is currently unknown. The sequence runs out 3 residues before the end of the CDR3; the remainder is reconstructed from the germline J gene.

Using immunoSEQ multiplex PCR, the repertoire was profiled, and TCRdb retains in-frame clones only, with some absent. Altogether about 41,000 clones were found in the sample, and no singletons occur. The sample was peripheral blood mononuclear cells. The receptor comes from a person aged 18 to 69 in good health. The chain recombines TRBV19 with TRBJ2-3; the D gene is possibly TRBD1 (6 bases). The CDR3 is CASSNEGVPGNQPQYF. Partial CDR3 DNA: TGTGCCAGTAGTAATGAGGGGGTGCCGGGCAATCAGCCG.